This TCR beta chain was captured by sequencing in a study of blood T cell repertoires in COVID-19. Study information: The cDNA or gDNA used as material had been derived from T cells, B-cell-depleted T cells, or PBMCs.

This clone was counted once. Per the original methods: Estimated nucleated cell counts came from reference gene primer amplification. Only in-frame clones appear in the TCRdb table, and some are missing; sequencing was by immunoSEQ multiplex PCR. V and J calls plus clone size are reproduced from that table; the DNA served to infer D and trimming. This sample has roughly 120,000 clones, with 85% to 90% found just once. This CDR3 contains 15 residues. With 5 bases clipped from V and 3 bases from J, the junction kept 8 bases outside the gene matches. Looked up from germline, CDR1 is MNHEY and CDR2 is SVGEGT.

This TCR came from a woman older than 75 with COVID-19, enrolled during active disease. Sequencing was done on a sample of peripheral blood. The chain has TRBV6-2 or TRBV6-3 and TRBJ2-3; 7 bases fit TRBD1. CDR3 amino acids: CASSTLTGSTDTQYF. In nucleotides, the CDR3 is TGTGCCAGCAGTACCTTGACAGGGTCAACAGATACGCAGTATTTT.